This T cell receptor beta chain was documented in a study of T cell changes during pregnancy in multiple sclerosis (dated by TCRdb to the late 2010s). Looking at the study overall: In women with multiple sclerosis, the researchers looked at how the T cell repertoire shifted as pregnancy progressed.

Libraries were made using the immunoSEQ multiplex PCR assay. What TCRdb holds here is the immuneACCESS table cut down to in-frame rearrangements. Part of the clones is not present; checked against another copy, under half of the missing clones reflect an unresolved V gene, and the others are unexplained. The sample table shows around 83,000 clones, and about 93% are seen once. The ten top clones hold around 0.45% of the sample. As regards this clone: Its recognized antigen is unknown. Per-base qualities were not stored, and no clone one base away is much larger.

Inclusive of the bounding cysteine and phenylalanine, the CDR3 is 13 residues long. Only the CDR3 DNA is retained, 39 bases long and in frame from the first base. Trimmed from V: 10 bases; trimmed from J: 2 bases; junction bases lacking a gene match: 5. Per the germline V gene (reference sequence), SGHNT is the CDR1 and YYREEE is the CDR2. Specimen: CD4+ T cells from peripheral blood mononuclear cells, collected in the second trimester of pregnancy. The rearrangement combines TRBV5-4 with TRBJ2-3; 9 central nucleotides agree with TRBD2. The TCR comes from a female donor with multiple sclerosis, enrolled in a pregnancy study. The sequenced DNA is TGTGCCGGCCAGCGGGGGGCCACAGATACGCAGTATTTT. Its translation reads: CAGQRGATDTQYF.